The clone carrying this T cell receptor (beta chain) has a handful of counts. The antigen is not known. The data were obtained in a study of blood T cells in healthy people across ages. Study-level points and caveats: Bulk PBMC profiling left naive and antigen-experienced comparisons inconclusive.

Isolation yielded PBMCs, at least 7 million per sample, in every case. Primed by a sample-barcoded 5' primer and a J-beta primer mix, a second PCR proceeded for about 7 to 12 cycles. TCRdb used MiXCR to reprocess the 5' RACE reads, holding one entry per CDR3 protein. Found here are some 560,000 distinct CDR3 sequences, about 28% of them singletons; the top ten hold 3% to 4%. This CDR3 has 12 residues. V was clipped by 0 bases and J by 8 bases, with 6 bases between them. The V gene's germline CDR1 is SGHRS and CDR2 YFSETQ. The data also belong to a second study, concerning T cells of mothers and their children. That work adds: The second PCR's M1S primer added sample barcodes and 2-4 random nucleotides.

The source of this sequence is a boy younger than 10 in good health. The sequenced material came from blood. This chain links TRBV5-1 with TRBJ2-1, with D hard to call. The CDR3 loop is CASSLVPDEQFF. The CDR3 region has the DNA TGCGCCAGCAGCTTGGTACCGGATGAGCAGTTCTTC.